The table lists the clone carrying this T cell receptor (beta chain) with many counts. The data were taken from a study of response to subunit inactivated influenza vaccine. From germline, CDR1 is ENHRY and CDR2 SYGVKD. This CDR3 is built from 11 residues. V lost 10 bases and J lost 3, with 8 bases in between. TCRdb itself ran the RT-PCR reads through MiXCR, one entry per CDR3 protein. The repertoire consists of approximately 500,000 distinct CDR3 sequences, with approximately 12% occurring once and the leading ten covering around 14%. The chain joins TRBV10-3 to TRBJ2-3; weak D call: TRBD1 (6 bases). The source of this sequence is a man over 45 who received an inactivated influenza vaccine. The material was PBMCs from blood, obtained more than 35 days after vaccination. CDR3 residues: CATTGTDTQYF. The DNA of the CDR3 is TGTGCCACTACAGGGACAGATACGCAGTATTTT.